This T cell receptor (beta chain) derives from a study of OX40 agonist ivuxolimab in advanced cancers. Notes on this clone: Its antigen is unidentified.

In germline, CDR1 is KGHSH, CDR2 LQKENI. V was trimmed by 4 bases and J by 0 bases, leaving 10 bases between them. The CDR3 sequence is 15 residues long. Overall study results and limits: There were, on average, more expanded clones in CD8+ T cells than in CD4+.

TCRdb keeps only in-frame clones here, not all; method: immunoSEQ multiplex PCR. The sample shows 52,000 or so clones, less than 85% of them seen only once. Here the sequenced sample was CD4+ or CD8+ T cells sorted from blood, taken in a trial of the OX40 agonist ivuxolimab. This receptor was obtained from an adult with an advanced solid tumor such as melanoma, head and neck, liver or kidney cancer. The chain links TRBV18 to TRBJ1-5; D ambiguous. CDR3 amino acids: CASSQGPNSNQPQHF. The DNA for the CDR3 is TGTGCCAGCTCACAAGGACCTAATAGCAATCAGCCCCAGCATTTT.